Listed here are 20 T cell receptor beta chains from one sample, sequenced in a study of blood T cell repertoires in COVID-19. TCRdb keeps only in-frame clones here, not all; method: immunoSEQ multiplex PCR. Among 240,000 or so clones listed, approximately 86% were seen once. The sequenced sample consisted of peripheral blood. The receptors were gathered from a woman under 40 who had recovered from COVID-19.

The chain combines TRBV30 with TRBJ2-2; no reliable D call. Germline CDR1 and CDR2: GTSNPN and SVGIG (reference sequence). V was cut by 4 bases and J by 1 base, with 7 bases left in between. This CDR3 is 13 amino acids long. The CDR3 region is CAWTMLNTGELFF. In DNA form, the CDR3 reads TGTGCCTGGACCATGTTGAACACCGGGGAGCTGTTTTTT.

In its sample, this clone was seen once. The chain recombines TRBV6-1 with TRBJ1-5; unclear D gene. Germline CDR1 reads MNHNS; CDR2 reads SASEGT. The V end was cut by 0 bases, the J end by 9 bases, with 6 bases between. This CDR3 is built from 12 residues. The CDR3 reads CASSEAGGPQHF. As DNA, the CDR3 is TGTGCCAGCAGTGAAGCTGGAGGGCCCCAGCATTTT.

The chain recombines TRBV2 with TRBJ2-5, with 8 bases fitting TRBD1. Germline-derived CDR1 and CDR2 are SNHLY and FYNNEI. J lost 3 bases, V lost 4 bases, and 1 base had no gene match. The CDR3 covers 13 residues. Here the CDR3 reads CASSAGQEETQYF. The CDR3 bases are TGTGCCAGCAGTGCGGGACAGGAAGAGACCCAGTACTTC.

The chain is built from TRBV4-1 and TRBJ1-3; D gene uncertain. The germline CDR1 and CDR2 sequences are MGHRA and YSYEKL. Trimming removed 5 bases from V and 0 bases from J, with 26 bases in between. The CDR3 covers 20 residues. The CDR3 sequence is CASSFADLNPFELSGNTIYF. The CDR3 region has the DNA TGCGCCAGCAGCTTCGCCGATCTAAACCCCTTTGAGCTCTCTGGAAACACCATATATTTT.

V is TRBV13 and J is TRBJ1-4, with 7 bases identical to TRBD1. The CDR3 extends over 14 amino acids. Germline loops: CDR1 PRHDT, CDR2 FYEKMQ (reference sequence). Trimming removed 3 bases from V and 8 bases from J; junction bases left unmatched: 6. This chain's CDR3 is CASSFTGEREKLFF. CDR3 nucleotide sequence: TGTGCCAGCAGCTTTACAGGGGAAAGGGAAAAACTGTTTTTT.

The V gene is TRBV2, the J gene TRBJ2-7, with 11 bases that match TRBD2. The CDR3 is 13 residues long. Germline CDR1 reads SNHLY; CDR2 reads FYNNEI. V lost 4 bases and J lost 6; bases outside the gene matches: 2. The CDR3 reads CASSVAGGFEQYF. Written as DNA, the CDR3 is TGTGCCAGCAGTGTAGCGGGGGGGTTCGAGCAGTACTTC.

J is TRBJ1-2 and V is TRBV18; TRBD1 agrees at 8 bases. Per the germline V gene, CDR1 is KGHSH and CDR2 is LQKENI. V gave up 6 bases and J gave up 8 bases; unmatched junction bases: 23. The CDR3 covers 18 residues. The chain's CDR3 is CASSPKRTGKTSPMGYTF. For the CDR3, the DNA is TGTGCCAGCTCCCCCAAAAGGACAGGGAAAACCTCACCTATGGGCTACACCTTC.

V is TRBV6-5 and J is TRBJ1-2, with 7 positions matching TRBD1. V dropped 8 bases and J dropped 1; count of bases not matched to a gene: 10. The CDR3 extends over 15 amino acids. Per germline, CDR1 MNHEY and CDR2 SVGAGI. DNA for the CDR3: TGTGCCAGCGGGTTTGGGACAGATCATAACTATGGCTACACCTTC. Residues: CASGFGTDHNYGYTF.

The rearrangement links TRBV6-5 to TRBJ1-1; D gene unclear. Per germline, CDR1 MNHEY and CDR2 SVGAGI. V was shortened by 6 bases and J by 0 bases, with 8 bases between the two germline ends. The CDR3 extends over 13 amino acids. CDR3 amino acids: CASRLRMNTEAFF. Here the CDR3 DNA reads TGTGCCAGCAGGCTCAGGATGAACACTGAAGCTTTCTTT.

This chain links TRBV4-1 with TRBJ2-5; D is unresolved. Germline V lookup: CDR1 MGHRA, CDR2 YSYEKL. The CDR3 has 14 residues. Trimming pared 1 base from V and 1 base from J, leaving 7 bases between. CDR3 in DNA: TGCGCCAGCAGCCAAGTAGCCAGCCAAGAGACCCAGTACTTC. This gives the protein CASSQVASQETQYF.

V usage is TRBV7-9 and J usage is TRBJ2-5, with D maybe TRBD1 (5 bases). The CDR3 covers 14 residues. Germline loops: CDR1 SEHNR, CDR2 FQNEAQ (reference sequence). Trimming shortened V by 4 bases and J by 3 bases, and 12 bases separated the two germline ends. The CDR3 region is CASSYTGTEETQYF. The CDR3 nucleotides read TGTGCCAGCAGCTATACAGGCACCGAAGAGACCCAGTACTTC.

The chain employs TRBV11-1 and TRBJ2-3; 9 nucleotides agree with TRBD1. The V segment lost 5 bases and the J segment 5 bases; nucleotides outside the gene matches: 5. Germline lookup yields CDR1 SGHAT and CDR2 FQDESV (reference sequence). The CDR3 consists of 14 residues. CDR3 sequence (DNA): TGTGCCAGCAGCCAAGGGACAGGGAAAGATACGCAGTATTTT. Translated, it gives CASSQGTGKDTQYF.

This chain links TRBV15 with TRBJ2-1; no clear D gene. Germline V CDR1 and CDR2: LNHNV, YYDKDF (reference sequence). The CDR3 contains 13 residues. The V gene lost 2 bases and the J gene lost 7 bases, with 9 bases spanning the gap. In DNA, the CDR3 is TGTGCCACCAGCAGACTTACCGGGAATGAGCAGTTCTTC. Translation gives CATSRLTGNEQFF. Filled out from reference TRBV15 and TRBJ2-1, the complete variable domain reads DAMVIQNPRYQVTQFGKPVTLSCSQTLNHNVMYWYQQKSSQAPKLLFHYYDKDFNNEADTPDNFQSRRPNTSFCFLDIRSPGLGDTAMYLCATSRLTGNEQFFGPGTRLTVL.

This chain connects TRBV9 to TRBJ2-5; 11 bases fit TRBD2. The germline V gene has CDR1 SGDLS and CDR2 YYNGEE. The CDR3 length is 17 residues. With V trimmed by 0 bases and J by 0 bases, 4 bases remained unmatched. The CDR3 reads CASSVAGTSGDQETQYF. The CDR3 nucleotides read TGTGCCAGCAGCGTAGCCGGGACTAGCGGAGACCAAGAGACCCAGTACTTC.

The J gene is TRBJ2-1, the V gene TRBV6-5, with TRBD2 identical over 10 bases. In germline, CDR1 is MNHEY, CDR2 SVGAGI. Trimming took 7 bases from V and 8 from J; bases not matched to a gene: 5. The CDR3 has 13 amino acids. CDR3 loop: CASNLAGAYEQFF. CDR3 DNA sequence: TGTGCCAGCAACCTAGCGGGGGCTTATGAGCAGTTCTTC.

The table lists this clone with a few counts. CDR3 DNA: TGCGCCAGCAGCCAAGAACACCAAGAAATAGCGGGGGGGTACGAGCAGTACTTC. This gives the protein CASSQEHQEIAGGYEQYF. V is TRBV4-1 and J is TRBJ2-7, with 11 bases aligning to TRBD2. From germline, CDR1 is MGHRA and CDR2 YSYEKL. The CDR3 covers 18 residues. The V and J ends lost 0 bases and 4 bases, in that order; junction bases with no gene match: 11.

CDR3 sequence (DNA): TGTGCCAGCAGTAAGACAGGTTCTGGAAACACCATATATTTT. Translating it yields CASSKTGSGNTIYF. The chain employs TRBV25-1 and TRBJ1-3, with D possibly matching TRBD1 (6 bases). With 5 bases removed from V and 1 base from J, the gap between germline ends came to 9 bases. The CDR3 is 14 amino acids. CDR1 and CDR2 (germline): MGHDK, SYGVNS.

The V call is TRBV2, the J call TRBJ2-4, with TRBD2 matching over 13 bases. CDR3 length equals 18 residues. The junction had 16 bases not matched to a gene; V was cut back by 8 bases and J by 6 bases. Germline V gene sequence: CDR1 SNHLY, CDR2 FYNNEI. DNA of the CDR3: TGTGCCAGCGGTGGGACTAGCGGGGCCGCCGGGGGTCGAAACATTCAGTACTTC. It yields the protein CASGGTSGAAGGRNIQYF.

As DNA, the CDR3 is TGTGCCACAAGCGGACAGGACTATGGCTACACCTTC. Encoded protein: CATSGQDYGYTF. This chain joins TRBV10-3 and TRBJ1-2; 7 bases map to TRBD1. V lost 10 bases and J lost 3; bases outside the gene matches: 5. This CDR3 is built from 12 residues. CDR1 ENHRY and CDR2 SYGVKD come from the germline V gene.

The CDR3 loop reads CAIGSSTDTQYF. CDR3 DNA: TGTGCCATCGGGTCTAGCACAGATACGCAGTATTTT. The chain links TRBV19 to TRBJ2-3; D gene unclear. Germline values: CDR1 LNHDA, CDR2 SQIVND (reference sequence). Trimming took off 10 bases at V and 0 bases at J, with 8 bases between the two ends. The CDR3 runs to 12 residues.